This entry describes one TCR beta chain. The antigen remains undetermined. This CDR3 is built from 14 residues. Germline loops: CDR1 DFQATT, CDR2 SNEGSKA (reference sequence). The V and J ends lost 1 base and 1 base respectively, with 9 bases between them. MiXCR, applied by TCRdb to the reads, yields one record per CDR3 protein. The sample has 100,000 to 150,000 distinct CDR3 sequences, roughly 9% seen once; the top ten hold 10%. This specimen comes from a study of T cell repertoires in cytomegalovirus infection. Looking at the study overall: Public TCR beta signatures indicated both CMV infection and matching HLA type. General observations from the study: Ex vivo, HLA-C-restricted CMV-specific TCR beta clonotypes prevailed over the rest of the response.

The V and J genes are TRBV20-1 and TRBJ2-3, with D uncertain. The sample was PBMCs. The receptor's source is a human donor in good health (CMV status not recorded). Some clones in this sample may be carry-over from other donors' samples. The CDR3 region has the DNA TGCAGTGCTAGAGCCGCTAGGGGCACAGATACGCAGTATTTT. Amino acid sequence: CSARAARGTDTQYF.